This TCR beta chain was captured by sequencing in a study of CD8 T cells in Susac syndrome. Per the germline V gene, CDR1 is SQVTM and CDR2 is ANQGSEA. This CDR3 is 12 amino acids long. Trimming cost V 5 bases and J 1 base, with 8 bases left between them. After extraction with the RNeasy kit, about 0.45 to 1 ug of the RNA was reverse transcribed using random hexamers. Amplification of TCR beta CDR3 across 54 Vbeta and 13 Jbeta was performed with immunoSEQ multiplex PCR. TCRdb re-derived calls from the immunoSEQ multiplex PCR reads in MiXCR, one entry per CDR3 protein. The sample lists under 150,000 distinct CDR3 sequences; approximately 95% were seen once.

The chain couples TRBV29-1 to TRBJ2-5; tentatively, D is TRBD1 (5 bases). The origin of this receptor is a human donor with Susac syndrome. Sample: CD4+ T cells from PBMCs. CDR3 bases: TGCAGCGTTCGCCAGGGCCAAGAGACCCAGTACTTC. Its translation is CSVRQGQETQYF.